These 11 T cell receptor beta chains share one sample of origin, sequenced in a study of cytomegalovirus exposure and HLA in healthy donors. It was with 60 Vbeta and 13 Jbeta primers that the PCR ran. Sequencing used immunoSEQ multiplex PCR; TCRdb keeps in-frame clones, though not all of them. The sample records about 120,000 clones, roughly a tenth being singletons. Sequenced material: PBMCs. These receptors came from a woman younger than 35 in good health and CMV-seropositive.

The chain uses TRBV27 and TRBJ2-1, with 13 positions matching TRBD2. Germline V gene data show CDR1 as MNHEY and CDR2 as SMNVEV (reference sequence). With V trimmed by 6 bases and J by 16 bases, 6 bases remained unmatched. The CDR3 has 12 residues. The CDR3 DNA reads TGTGCCAGCAGCCCCGGACTAGCGGGAGTATTCTTC. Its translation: CASSPGLAGVFF.

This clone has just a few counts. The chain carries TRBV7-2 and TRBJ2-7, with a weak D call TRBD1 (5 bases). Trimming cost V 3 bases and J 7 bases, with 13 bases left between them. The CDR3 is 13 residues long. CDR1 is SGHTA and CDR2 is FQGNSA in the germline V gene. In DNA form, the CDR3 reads TGTGCCAGCAGCTTCTTCCAGGGTGGTGAGCAGTACTTC. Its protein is CASSFFQGGEQYF.

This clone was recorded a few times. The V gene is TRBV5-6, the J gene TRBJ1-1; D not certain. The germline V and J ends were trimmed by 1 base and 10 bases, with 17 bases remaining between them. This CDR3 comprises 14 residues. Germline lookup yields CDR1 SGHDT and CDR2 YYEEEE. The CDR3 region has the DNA TGTGCCAGCAGCTTGAGGAGCGGTGTGAGGAGAGCTTTCTTT. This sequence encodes CASSLRSGVRRAFF.

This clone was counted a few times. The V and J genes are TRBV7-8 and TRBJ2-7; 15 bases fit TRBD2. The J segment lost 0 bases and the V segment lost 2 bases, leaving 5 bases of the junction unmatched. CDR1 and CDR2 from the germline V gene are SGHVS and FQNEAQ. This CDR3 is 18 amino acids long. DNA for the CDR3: TGTGCCAGCAGCTTACCTGGACTAGCGGGGGGGAGCTCCTACGAGCAGTACTTC. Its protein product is CASSLPGLAGGSSYEQYF. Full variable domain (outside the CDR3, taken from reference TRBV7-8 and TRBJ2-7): GAGVSQSPRYKVAKRGQDVALRCDPISGHVSLFWYQQALGQGPEFLTYFQNEAQLDKSGLPSDRFFAERPEGSVSTLKIQRTQQEDSAVYLCASSLPGLAGGSSYEQYFGPGTRLTVT.

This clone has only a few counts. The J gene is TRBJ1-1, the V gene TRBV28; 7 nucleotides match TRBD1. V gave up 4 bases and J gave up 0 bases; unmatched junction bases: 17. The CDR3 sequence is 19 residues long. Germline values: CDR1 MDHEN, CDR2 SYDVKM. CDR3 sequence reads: CASSYNEGGDDRVNTEAFF. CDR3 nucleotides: TGTGCCAGCAGTTATAATGAGGGGGGAGATGACAGGGTGAACACTGAAGCTTTCTTT.

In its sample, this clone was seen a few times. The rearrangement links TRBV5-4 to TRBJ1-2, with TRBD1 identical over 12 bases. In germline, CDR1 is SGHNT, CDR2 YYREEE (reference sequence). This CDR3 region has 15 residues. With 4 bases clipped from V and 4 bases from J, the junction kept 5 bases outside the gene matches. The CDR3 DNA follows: TGTGCCAGCAGCACCGAGGGACAGGGGGCCTATGGCTACACCTTC. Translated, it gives CASSTEGQGAYGYTF.

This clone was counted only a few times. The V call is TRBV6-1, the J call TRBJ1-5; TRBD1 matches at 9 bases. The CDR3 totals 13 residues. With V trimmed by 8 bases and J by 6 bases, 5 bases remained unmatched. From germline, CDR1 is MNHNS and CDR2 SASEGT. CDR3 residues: CASRDRVSQPQHF. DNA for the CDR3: TGTGCCAGCCGGGACAGGGTTAGTCAGCCCCAGCATTTT.

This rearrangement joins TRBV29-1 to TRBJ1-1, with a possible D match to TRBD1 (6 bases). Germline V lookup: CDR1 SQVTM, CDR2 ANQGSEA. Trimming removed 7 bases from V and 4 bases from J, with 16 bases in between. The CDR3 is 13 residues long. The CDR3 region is CSAVRGAGTEAFF. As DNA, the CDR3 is TGCAGCGCTGTTCGGGGGGCTGGCACTGAAGCTTTCTTT.

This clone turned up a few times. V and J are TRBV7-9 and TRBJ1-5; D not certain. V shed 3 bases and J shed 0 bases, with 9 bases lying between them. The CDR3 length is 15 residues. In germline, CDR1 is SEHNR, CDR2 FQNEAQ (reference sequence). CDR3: CASSFAGSSNQPQHF. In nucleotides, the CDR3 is TGTGCCAGCAGCTTTGCGGGGTCTAGCAATCAGCCCCAGCATTTT.

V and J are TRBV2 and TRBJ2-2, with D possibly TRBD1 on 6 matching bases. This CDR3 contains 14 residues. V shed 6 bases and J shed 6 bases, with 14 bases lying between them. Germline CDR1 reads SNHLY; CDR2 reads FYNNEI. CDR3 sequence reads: CASSGKTGAGELFF. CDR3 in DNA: TGTGCCAGCAGCGGGAAGACAGGTGCCGGGGAGCTGTTTTTT.

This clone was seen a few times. The chain's CDR3 is CASSEFGTGGYTF. CDR3 nucleotide sequence: TGTGCCAGCAGTGAATTCGGGACAGGAGGCTACACCTTC. This chain uses TRBV25-1 with TRBJ1-2; 8 bases map to TRBD1. CDR3 length: 13 residues. V was clipped by 1 base and J by 8 bases; unmatched bases: 3. Germline V CDR1 and CDR2: MGHDK, SYGVNS.